The T cell receptor (beta chain) described here comes from a study of PD-1 blockade in classical Hodgkin lymphoma. TCRdb's table, derived via immunoSEQ multiplex PCR, lists solely in-frame clones and lacks some. This sample has tens of thousands of clones, with 93% found just once. Looked up from germline, CDR1 is MDHEN and CDR2 is SYDVKM. Trimming removed 4 bases at V and 6 bases at J, with 10 bases between. This CDR3 region has 12 residues. Time point given: newly diagnosed, previously untreated cHL patient sample. The V call is TRBV28, the J call TRBJ2-7, with unresolved D. The material sequenced was peripheral blood mononuclear cells (PBMCs). The clonotype originates from a human donor with classical Hodgkin lymphoma. This chain's CDR3 is CASSSPLVEQYF. CDR3 nucleotides: TGTGCCAGCAGTTCCCCCCTCGTCGAGCAGTACTTC.